These T cell receptor beta chains were read from a single sample in a study of blood T cell repertoires in COVID-19. Profiled with immunoSEQ multiplex PCR; TCRdb holds only in-frame clones, not every one. The sample has around 83,000 clones; 70% to 90% are singletons. The sequencing input was peripheral blood. The origin of the receptors is a man over 45 with active or convalescent COVID-19. The CDR3 runs from the conserved cysteine through the conserved F or W. The D gene is left open where the match is weak. A clone size is listed for some rows: how often the clone was seen (once, few, many), or a class if it is expanded.

V gene	D gene	J gene	clone size	CDR3 DNA	CDR3 protein
TRBV24-1	TRBD2	TRBJ2-1	NA	TGTGCCACCAGTGACCGGAGTCTAGCGGGAGGGCCTTTTTATGAGCAGTTCTTC	CATSDRSLAGGPFYEQFF
TRBV4-1	NA	TRBJ1-6	NA	TGCGCCAGCAGCCAAGTGGGGGGCTCCTATAATTCACCCCTCCACTTT	CASSQVGGSYNSPLHF
TRBV5-1	TRBD1	TRBJ2-5	NA	TGCGCCAGCAGCTTGGCGCAGGGGGCATTGAAGACCCAGTACTTC	CASSLAQGALKTQYF
TRBV6-2/TRBV6-3	TRBD2	TRBJ2-3	NA	TGTGCCAGCAGCAGGACTAGCTTCACAAGTGCGCAGTATTTT	CASSRTSFTSAQYF
TRBV5-1	NA	TRBJ2-5	NA	TGCGCCAGCAGCCCGAGGGGGGGCGGCTTTCAAGAGACCCAGTACTTC	CASSPRGGGFQETQYF
TRBV5-1	TRBD2	TRBJ2-3	NA	TGCGCCAGCAGTCCCAACGGGAGGCCTAGCACAGATACGCAGTATTTT	CASSPNGRPSTDTQYF
TRBV11-2	NA	TRBJ2-7	NA	TGTGCCAGCAGCTTCCTCGCGGGAAGGTTACACGAGCAGTACTTC	CASSFLAGRLHEQYF
TRBV6-5	NA	TRBJ1-5	NA	TGTGCCAGCCGGTGGAGGGATCAGCCCCAGCATTTT	CASRWRDQPQHF
TRBV11-2	TRBD1	TRBJ1-2	once	TGTGCCAGCAGCACTTTGTATCGGACAGGCCTGACAAACTATGGCTACACCTTC	CASSTLYRTGLTNYGYTF
TRBV5-4	TRBD1	TRBJ2-5	few	TGTGCCAGCAGCATACCGGGACAGGGGGCGTACGGGACCCAGTACTTC	CASSIPGQGAYGTQYF
TRBV7-2	NA	TRBJ2-2	NA	TGTGCCAGCAGCCCTATTCTAGTTTGGGAGCTGTTTTTT	CASSPILVWELFF
TRBV2	NA	TRBJ1-5	NA	TGTGCCAGCAGTGAGGACATTAGCAATCAGCCCCAGCATTTT	CASSEDISNQPQHF
TRBV12-3/TRBV12-4	NA	TRBJ1-2	NA	TGTGCCAGCAGTTCCAGACAGGTTGCCACCTTC	CASSSRQVATF
TRBV28	NA	TRBJ1-3	NA	TGTGCCAGCAGTGGAGGAATCTCTGGAAACACCATATATTTT	CASSGGISGNTIYF
TRBV19	TRBD2	TRBJ2-1	NA	TGTGCCAGTAGTAGAGGAGGTACCGGGACTAGCGGTAACAATGAGCAGTTCTTC	CASSRGGTGTSGNNEQFF
TRBV7-8	NA	TRBJ1-3	NA	TGTGCCAGCAGCTTAGCGCAGGTGGCGGCGGGAGCCACCATATATTTT	CASSLAQVAAGATIYF
TRBV11-3	TRBD2	TRBJ2-1	NA	TGTGCCAGCAGCTCCTATAGCGGGAGTACTCTCAATGAGCAGTTCTTC	CASSSYSGSTLNEQFF
TRBV27	NA	TRBJ1-2	few	TGTGCCAGCAAACGTGCGGCTAACTATGGCTACACCTTC	CASKRAANYGYTF
TRBV19	NA	TRBJ1-1	NA	TGTGCCAGTAGGATGAAGCGGGCGGACACTGAAGCTTTCTTT	CASRMKRADTEAFF
TRBV6-6	NA	TRBJ2-7	NA	TGTGCCAGCACCCCAGGGCCGGCGGCCTACGAGCAGTACTTC	CASTPGPAAYEQYF
TRBV19	TRBD1	TRBJ1-6	NA	TGTGCCAGTAGTGGGACAGGGGAGGGTTCACCCCTCCACTTT	CASSGTGEGSPLHF
TRBV4-1	TRBD2	TRBJ2-1	once	TGCGCCAGCAGCGTTGCTAGCGGGGCGAGGAATGAGCAGTTCTTC	CASSVASGARNEQFF
TRBV28	TRBD1	TRBJ1-3	NA	TGTGCCAGCAGCGACAGGGGTAGAAACACCATATATTTT	CASSDRGRNTIYF
TRBV12-5	NA	TRBJ1-2	NA	TGTGCTAGTGGCACAGATCGGGGGGGGCTGGACTATGGCTACACCTTC	CASGTDRGGLDYGYTF
TRBV25-1	NA	TRBJ2-2	NA	TGTGCCAGCAACGCCGGGGCGAACACCGGGGAGCTGTTTTTT	CASNAGANTGELFF
TRBV7-2	TRBD1	TRBJ1-3	NA	TGTGCCAGCAGCTTAGGCTCAGGGGGCTCTGGAAACACCATATATTTT	CASSLGSGGSGNTIYF
TRBV7-9	TRBD2	TRBJ2-1	NA	TGTGCCAGCAGCCAAGACGGAGGACTAGCGGGAGAATACAATGAGCAGTTCTTC	CASSQDGGLAGEYNEQFF
TRBV28	TRBD2	TRBJ2-7	NA	TGTGCCAGCAGTTCACGGACTAGCGGATTATCCTACGAGCAGTACTTC	CASSSRTSGLSYEQYF
TRBV6-5	NA	TRBJ2-1	NA	TGTGCCAGCAGTTACCGCGGGGAGGTCCCCTACAATGAGCAGTTCTTC	CASSYRGEVPYNEQFF
TRBV4-1	NA	TRBJ2-1	NA	TGCGCCAGCAGCCTTTTCCGGGACTCAACTAATGAGCAGTTCTTC	CASSLFRDSTNEQFF
TRBV7-8	NA	TRBJ2-7	NA	TGTGCCAGCAGCTGGGACGGCAGGGCGGGGGAGCAGTACTTC	CASSWDGRAGEQYF
TRBV5-1	NA	TRBJ2-5	NA	TGCGCCAGCAGCTTGGGCCGACAGCAAGAGACCCAGTACTTC	CASSLGRQQETQYF
TRBV4-3	NA	TRBJ1-2	NA	TGCGCCAGCAGCCAAGGGAGGCCAGGAGGCTATGGCTACACCTTC	CASSQGRPGGYGYTF
TRBV5-1	NA	TRBJ2-2	NA	TGCGCCAGCAGCTTGACTGGCGCGGGACGGGAGCTGTTTTTT	CASSLTGAGRELFF
TRBV3-1/TRBV3-2	NA	TRBJ1-2	NA	TGTGCCAGCAGCCAATTGGGTGGGGGCCCCTATGGCTACACCTTC	CASSQLGGGPYGYTF
TRBV7-2	TRBD1	TRBJ2-2	once	TGTGCCAGCACCCGACAGGGGAGCACCGGGGAGCTGTTTTTT	CASTRQGSTGELFF
TRBV19	NA	TRBJ2-7	NA	TGTGCCAGTAGTGGTGACAGGCTGGAGCAGTACTTC	CASSGDRLEQYF
TRBV15	NA	TRBJ1-4	NA	TGTGCCACCAGCAGTCGCTTAGGGAGTGGAGAAAAACTGTTTTTT	CATSSRLGSGEKLFF
TRBV18	TRBD1	TRBJ1-2	once	TGTGCCAGCTCACCGCGGGAGGGGGCAGATGGCTACACCTTC	CASSPREGADGYTF
TRBV19	NA	TRBJ1-1	NA	TGTGCCAGTAGTAATGAAGGGGGTACAGGGAACGAAGCTTTCTTT	CASSNEGGTGNEAFF
TRBV18	NA	TRBJ1-2	NA	TGTGCCAGCTCACCGGTACAGGGTTTCCACTATGGCTACACCTTC	CASSPVQGFHYGYTF
TRBV4-2	TRBD1	TRBJ2-7	NA	TGTGCCAGCAGCCAAGTCCCCCCGGGACAGGGGTTCTCCTACGAGCAGTACTTC	CASSQVPPGQGFSYEQYF
TRBV19	TRBD2	TRBJ2-1	NA	TGTGCCAGTAGGACGGGACTAGCGGGAAGTGAGCAGTTCTTC	CASRTGLAGSEQFF
TRBV7-9	NA	TRBJ2-7	once	TGTGCCAGCAGCTTAGGGGGAGGATCAGAGCAGTACTTC	CASSLGGGSEQYF
TRBV18	NA	TRBJ1-2	NA	TGTGCCAGCTCACCACGGGATGGAGGAGCCTATGGCTACACCTTC	CASSPRDGGAYGYTF
TRBV30	NA	TRBJ2-6	NA	TGTGCCTGGAGTGCTGGGGCGTCCAACGTCCTGACTTTC	CAWSAGASNVLTF
TRBV19	NA	TRBJ1-4	NA	TGTGCCAGTAGGACAGCCACTAATGAAAAACTGTTTTTT	CASRTATNEKLFF
TRBV4-1	NA	TRBJ2-1	NA	TGCGCCAGCAGCGTTCAGTCCTCCTCCTACAATGAGCAGTTCTTC	CASSVQSSSYNEQFF
TRBV7-2	NA	TRBJ1-2	NA	TGTGCCAGCAGCGCAATGAAACGGGGTGGCTACACCTTC	CASSAMKRGGYTF
TRBV11-3	NA	TRBJ2-7	NA	TGTGCCAGCAGCTTAGATCGGGGAGAGCAGTACTTC	CASSLDRGEQYF
TRBV3-1/TRBV3-2	NA	TRBJ2-7	NA	TGTGCCAGCAGCCAAGATGCAAGCGGTCACGGCGAGCAGTACTTC	CASSQDASGHGEQYF
TRBV5-1	TRBD1	TRBJ2-7	NA	TGCGCCAGCAGCCGGGACAGGACTATGTACGAGCAGTACTTC	CASSRDRTMYEQYF
TRBV9	TRBD1	TRBJ2-7	few	TGTGCCAGCAGCGTAGAGGGACAGGGCTACGAGCAGTACTTC	CASSVEGQGYEQYF
TRBV7-6	NA	TRBJ2-7	NA	TGTGCCAGCAGCTTAAGCGGGCCAGCCTCCTACGAGCAGTACTTC	CASSLSGPASYEQYF
TRBV6-6	TRBD2	TRBJ2-1	NA	TGTGCCAGCAGTTACGGTGCGGGAGCTGAGGATGAGCAGTTCTTC	CASSYGAGAEDEQFF
TRBV18	NA	TRBJ2-5	NA	TGTGCCAGCTCACCGGGACTGAAGGAGACCCAGTACTTC	CASSPGLKETQYF
TRBV5-1	TRBD2	TRBJ2-3	NA	TGCGCCAGCAGCGAGAGCGGGAGAATAATAGATACGCAGTATTTT	CASSESGRIIDTQYF
TRBV15	NA	TRBJ1-1	NA	TGTGCCACCAGCAGACAGAGCGGCACTGAAGCTTTCTTT	CATSRQSGTEAFF